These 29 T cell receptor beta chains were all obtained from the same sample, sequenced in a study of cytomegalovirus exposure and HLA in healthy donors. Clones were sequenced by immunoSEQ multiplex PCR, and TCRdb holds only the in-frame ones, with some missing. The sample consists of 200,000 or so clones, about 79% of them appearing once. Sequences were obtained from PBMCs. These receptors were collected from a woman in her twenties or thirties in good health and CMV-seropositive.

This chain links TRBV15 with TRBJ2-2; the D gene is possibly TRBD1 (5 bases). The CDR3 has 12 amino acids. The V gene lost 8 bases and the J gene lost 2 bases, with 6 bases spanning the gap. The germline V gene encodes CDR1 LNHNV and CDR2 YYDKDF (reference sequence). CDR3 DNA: TGTGCCACCGACAGCAACACCGGGGAGCTGTTTTTT. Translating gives CATDSNTGELFF.

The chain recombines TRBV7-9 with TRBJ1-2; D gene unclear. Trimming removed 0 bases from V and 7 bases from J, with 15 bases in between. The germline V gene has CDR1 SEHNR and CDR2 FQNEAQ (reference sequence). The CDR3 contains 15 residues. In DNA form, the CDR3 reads TGTGCCAGCAGCTTAGCCCCCGACCCGCCGGGTGGCTACACCTTC. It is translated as CASSLAPDPPGGYTF.

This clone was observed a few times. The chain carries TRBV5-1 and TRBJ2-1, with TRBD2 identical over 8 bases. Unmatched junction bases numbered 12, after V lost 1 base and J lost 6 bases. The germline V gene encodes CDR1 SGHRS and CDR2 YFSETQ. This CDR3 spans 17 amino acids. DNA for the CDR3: TGCGCCAGCAGCTTGTCTTCATTGGCGGGAGGAAGCAATGAGCAGTTCTTC. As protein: CASSLSSLAGGSNEQFF.

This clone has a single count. CDR3 sequence (DNA): TGTGCCTGGAGTGATAGCGGAGGAGTATACGAGCAGTACTTC. Protein product: CAWSDSGGVYEQYF. The chain is built from TRBV30 and TRBJ2-7; tentatively, D is TRBD2 (6 bases). The V gene lost 1 base and the J gene lost 4 bases, with 14 bases spanning the gap. The CDR3 sequence is 14 residues long. The germline V gene has CDR1 GTSNPN and CDR2 SVGIG (reference sequence).

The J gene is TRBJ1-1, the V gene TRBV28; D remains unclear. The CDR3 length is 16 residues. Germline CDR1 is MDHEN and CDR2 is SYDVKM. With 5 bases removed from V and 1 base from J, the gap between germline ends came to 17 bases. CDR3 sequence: CASSPFPGLGNTEAFF. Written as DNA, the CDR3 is TGTGCCAGCAGTCCCTTTCCAGGCCTGGGGAACACTGAAGCTTTCTTT.

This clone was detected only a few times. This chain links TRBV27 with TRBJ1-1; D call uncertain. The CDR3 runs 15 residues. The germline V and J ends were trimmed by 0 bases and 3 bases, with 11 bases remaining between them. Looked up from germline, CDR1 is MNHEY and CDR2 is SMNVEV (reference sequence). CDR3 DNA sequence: TGTGCCAGCAGTTTATCCCTGGCGGCCTACACTGAAGCTTTCTTT. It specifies CASSLSLAAYTEAFF.

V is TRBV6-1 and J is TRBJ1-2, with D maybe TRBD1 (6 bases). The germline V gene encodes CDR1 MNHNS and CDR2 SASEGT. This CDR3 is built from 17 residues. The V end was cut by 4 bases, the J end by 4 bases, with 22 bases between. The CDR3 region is CASSVGAGEGGVYGYTF. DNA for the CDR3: TGTGCCAGCAGTGTTGGGGCAGGGGAAGGAGGCGTCTATGGCTACACCTTC.

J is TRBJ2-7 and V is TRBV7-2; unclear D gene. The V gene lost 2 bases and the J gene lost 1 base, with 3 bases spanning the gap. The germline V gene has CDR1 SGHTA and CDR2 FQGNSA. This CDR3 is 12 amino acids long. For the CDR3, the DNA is TGTGCCAGCAGCTTATATTCCTACGAGCAGTACTTC. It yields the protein CASSLYSYEQYF.

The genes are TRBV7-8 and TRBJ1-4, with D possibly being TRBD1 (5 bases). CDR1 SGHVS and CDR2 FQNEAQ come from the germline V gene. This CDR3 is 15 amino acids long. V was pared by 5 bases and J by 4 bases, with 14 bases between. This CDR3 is CASSVRGGGNEKLFF. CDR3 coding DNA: TGTGCCAGCAGCGTCCGCGGGGGAGGTAATGAAAAACTGTTTTTT.

CDR3 coding DNA: TGCAGCATCACTCAGGGGCTGCGAGAGACCCAGTACTTC. Translation gives CSITQGLRETQYF. The chain joins TRBV29-1 to TRBJ2-5, with D perhaps TRBD1 (6 bases). The CDR3 is made up of 13 amino acids. Trimming removed 8 bases from V and 4 bases from J, with 17 bases in between. Germline lookup yields CDR1 SQVTM and CDR2 ANQGSEA.

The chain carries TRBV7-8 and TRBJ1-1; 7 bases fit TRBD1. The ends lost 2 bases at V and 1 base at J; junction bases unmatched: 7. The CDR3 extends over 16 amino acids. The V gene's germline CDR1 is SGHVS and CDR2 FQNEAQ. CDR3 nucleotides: TGTGCCAGCAGCTTACTAGGGGGCCAAACGAACACTGAAGCTTTCTTT. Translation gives CASSLLGGQTNTEAFF. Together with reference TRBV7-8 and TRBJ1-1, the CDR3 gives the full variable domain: GAGVSQSPRYKVAKRGQDVALRCDPISGHVSLFWYQQALGQGPEFLTYFQNEAQLDKSGLPSDRFFAERPEGSVSTLKIQRTQQEDSAVYLCASSLLGGQTNTEAFFGQGTRLTVV.

The CDR3 sequence is CASSAYTGTLSSYEQYF. The CDR3 DNA sequence: TGTGCCAGCAGTGCATACACAGGGACCCTCAGCTCCTACGAGCAGTACTTC. V and J are TRBV6-1 and TRBJ2-7, with a weak D call TRBD1 (6 bases). V lost 4 bases and J 0 bases, leaving 19 bases between the germline ends. CDR1 and CDR2 (germline): MNHNS, SASEGT. The CDR3 is made up of 17 amino acids.

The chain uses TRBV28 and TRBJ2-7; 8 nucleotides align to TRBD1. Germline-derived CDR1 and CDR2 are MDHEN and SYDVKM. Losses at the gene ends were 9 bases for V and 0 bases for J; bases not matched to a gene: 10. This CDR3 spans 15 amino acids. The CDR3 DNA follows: TGTGCCAGTAAATACAGGGGGTCAGCCTCCTACGAGCAGTACTTC. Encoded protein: CASKYRGSASYEQYF.

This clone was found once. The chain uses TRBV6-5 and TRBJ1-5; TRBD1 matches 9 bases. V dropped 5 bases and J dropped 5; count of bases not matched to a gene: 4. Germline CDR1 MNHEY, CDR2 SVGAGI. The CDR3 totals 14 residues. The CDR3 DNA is TGTGCCAGCAGTCGACAGGGGGAGGATCAGCCCCAGCATTTT. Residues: CASSRQGEDQPQHF.

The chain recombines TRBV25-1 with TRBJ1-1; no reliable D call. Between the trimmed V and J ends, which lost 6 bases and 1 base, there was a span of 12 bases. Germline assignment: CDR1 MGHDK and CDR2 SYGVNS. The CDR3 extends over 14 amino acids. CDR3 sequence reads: CASSPLGANTEAFF. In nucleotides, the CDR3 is TGTGCCAGCAGCCCCTTGGGAGCGAACACTGAAGCTTTCTTT.

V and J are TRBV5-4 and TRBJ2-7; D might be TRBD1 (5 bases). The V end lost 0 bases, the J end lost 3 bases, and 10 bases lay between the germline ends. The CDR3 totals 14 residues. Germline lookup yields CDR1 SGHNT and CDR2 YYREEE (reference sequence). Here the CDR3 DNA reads TGTGCCAGCAGCTTGGTGGGAACAGGCTACGAGCAGTACTTC. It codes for CASSLVGTGYEQYF. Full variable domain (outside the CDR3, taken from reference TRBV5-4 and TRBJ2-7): ETGVTQSPTHLIKTRGQQVTLRCSSQSGHNTVSWYQQALGQGPQFIFQYYREEENGRGNFPPRFSGLQFPNYSSELNVNALELDDSALYLCASSLVGTGYEQYFGPGTRLTVT.

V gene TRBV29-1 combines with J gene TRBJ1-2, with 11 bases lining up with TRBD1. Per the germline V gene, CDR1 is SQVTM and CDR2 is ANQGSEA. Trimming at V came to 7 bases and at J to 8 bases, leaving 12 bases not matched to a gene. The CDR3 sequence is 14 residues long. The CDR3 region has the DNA TGCAGCGGCGGACAGGGGGCTCTAGAGGGGGGCTACACCTTC. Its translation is CSGGQGALEGGYTF.

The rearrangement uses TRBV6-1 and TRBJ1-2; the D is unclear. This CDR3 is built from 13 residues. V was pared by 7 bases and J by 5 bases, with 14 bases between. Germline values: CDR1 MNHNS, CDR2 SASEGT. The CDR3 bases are TGTGCCAGCACCTTCGACAACCCATATGGCTACACCTTC. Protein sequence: CASTFDNPYGYTF.

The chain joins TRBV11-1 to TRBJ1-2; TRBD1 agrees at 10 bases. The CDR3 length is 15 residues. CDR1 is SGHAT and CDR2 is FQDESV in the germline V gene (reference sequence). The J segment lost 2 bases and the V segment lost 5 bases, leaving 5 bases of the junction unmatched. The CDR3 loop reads CASSPATGGNYGYTF. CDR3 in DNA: TGTGCCAGCAGCCCCGCGACAGGGGGCAACTATGGCTACACCTTC. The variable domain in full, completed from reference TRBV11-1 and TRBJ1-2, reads EAEVAQSPRYKITEKSQAVAFWCDPISGHATLYWYRQILGQGPELLVQFQDESVVDDSQLPKDRFSAERLKGVDSTLKIQPAELGDSAMYLCASSPATGGNYGYTFGSGTRLTVV.

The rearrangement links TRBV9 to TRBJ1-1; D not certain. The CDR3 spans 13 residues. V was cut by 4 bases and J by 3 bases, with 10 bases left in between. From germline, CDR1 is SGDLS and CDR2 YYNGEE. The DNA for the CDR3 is TGTGCCAGCAGCCTCCACGGGGACACTGAAGCTTTCTTT. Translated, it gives CASSLHGDTEAFF. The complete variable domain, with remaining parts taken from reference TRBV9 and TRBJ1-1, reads DSGVTQTPKHLITATGQRVTLRCSPRSGDLSVYWYQQSLDQGLQFLIQYYNGEERAKGNILERFSAQQFPDLHSELNLSSLELGDSALYFCASSLHGDTEAFFGQGTRLTVV.

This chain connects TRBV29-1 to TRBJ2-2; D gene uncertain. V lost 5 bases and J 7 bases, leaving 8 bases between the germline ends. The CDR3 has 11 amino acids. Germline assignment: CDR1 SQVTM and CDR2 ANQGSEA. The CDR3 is CSVRVNGELFF. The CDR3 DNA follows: TGCAGCGTTCGGGTAAACGGGGAGCTGTTTTTT.

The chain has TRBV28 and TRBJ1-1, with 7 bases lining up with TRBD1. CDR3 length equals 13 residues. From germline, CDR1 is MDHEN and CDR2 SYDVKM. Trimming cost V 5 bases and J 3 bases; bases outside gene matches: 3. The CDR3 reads CASSHTGDTEAFF. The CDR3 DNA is TGTGCCAGCAGTCATACAGGGGACACTGAAGCTTTCTTT.

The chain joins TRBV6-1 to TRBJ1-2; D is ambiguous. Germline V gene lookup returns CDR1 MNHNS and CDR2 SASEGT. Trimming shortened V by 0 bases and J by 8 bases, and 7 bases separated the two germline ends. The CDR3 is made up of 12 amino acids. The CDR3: CASSEAGRGYTF. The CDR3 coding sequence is TGTGCCAGCAGTGAAGCAGGGAGAGGCTACACCTTC.

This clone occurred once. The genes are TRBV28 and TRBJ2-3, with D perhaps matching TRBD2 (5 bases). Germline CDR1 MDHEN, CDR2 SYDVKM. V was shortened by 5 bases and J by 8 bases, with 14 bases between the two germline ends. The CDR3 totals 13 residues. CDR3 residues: CASSPIVRGTQYF. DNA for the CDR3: TGTGCCAGCAGTCCAATTGTCCGGGGTACGCAGTATTTT.

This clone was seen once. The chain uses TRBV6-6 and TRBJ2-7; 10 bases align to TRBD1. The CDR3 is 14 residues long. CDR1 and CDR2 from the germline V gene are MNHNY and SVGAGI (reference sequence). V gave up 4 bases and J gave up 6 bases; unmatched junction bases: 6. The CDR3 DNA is TGTGCCAGCAGTTTAAAGGGACAGGGGCCCGAGCAGTACTTC. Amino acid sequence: CASSLKGQGPEQYF.

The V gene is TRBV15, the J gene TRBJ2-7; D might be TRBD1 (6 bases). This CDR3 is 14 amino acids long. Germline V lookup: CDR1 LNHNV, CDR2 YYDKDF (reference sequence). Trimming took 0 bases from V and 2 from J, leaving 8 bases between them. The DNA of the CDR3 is TGTGCCACCAGCAGAGACAGGGGTCCCTACGAGCAGTACTTC. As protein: CATSRDRGPYEQYF.

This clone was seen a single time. CDR3 in DNA: TGTGCCAGCAGTTACTCTACAGTCACCGAGCAGTACTTC. Its protein product is CASSYSTVTEQYF. The chain combines TRBV6-5 with TRBJ2-7; D is unclear. Germline lookup yields CDR1 MNHEY and CDR2 SVGAGI. V was pared by 0 bases and J by 6 bases, with 9 bases between. CDR3 length equals 13 residues.

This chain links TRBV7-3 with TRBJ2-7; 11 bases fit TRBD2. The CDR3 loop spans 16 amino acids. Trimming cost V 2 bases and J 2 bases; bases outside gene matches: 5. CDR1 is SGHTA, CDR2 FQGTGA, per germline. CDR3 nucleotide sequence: TGTGCCAGCAGCTTAGAGCTAGCGGGAGGACCCTACGAGCAGTACTTC. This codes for CASSLELAGGPYEQYF.

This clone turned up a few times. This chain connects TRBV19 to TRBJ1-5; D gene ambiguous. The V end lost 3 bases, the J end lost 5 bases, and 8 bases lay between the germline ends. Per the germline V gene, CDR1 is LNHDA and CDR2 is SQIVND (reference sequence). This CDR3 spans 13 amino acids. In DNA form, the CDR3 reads TGTGCCAGTAGTATGTCATTGTATCAGCCCCAGCATTTT. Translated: CASSMSLYQPQHF.